The table lists the clone carrying this T cell receptor beta chain with a few counts. In the authors' methods: Amplification of reference gene primers provided the estimated nucleated cell counts. The protocol was immunoSEQ multiplex PCR, while the TCRdb copy is restricted to in-frame clones and leaves out a portion. V and J calls plus clone size are reproduced from that table; the DNA served to infer D and trimming. The sample records some 28,000 clones, roughly nine tenths being singletons. The data are from a study of blood T cell repertoires in COVID-19. For the study at large: Samples came from the United States, Italy and Spain, spanning acute and convalescent COVID-19. T cells, B-cell-depleted T cells, or PBMCs provided the cDNA or gDNA that served as material.

The CDR3 is 14 amino acids. Germline CDR1 is SNHLY and CDR2 is FYNNEI. V lost 8 bases and J 1 base, leaving 14 bases between the germline ends. The sequenced sample was peripheral blood. The receptor comes from a man in his sixties with acute or convalescent COVID-19. The chain uses TRBV2 and TRBJ1-1; possible D gene TRBD1, 6 bases. In DNA form, the CDR3 reads TGTGCCAGCCTGAGAGGACAGTCGAACACTGAAGCTTTCTTT. Its translation: CASLRGQSNTEAFF.